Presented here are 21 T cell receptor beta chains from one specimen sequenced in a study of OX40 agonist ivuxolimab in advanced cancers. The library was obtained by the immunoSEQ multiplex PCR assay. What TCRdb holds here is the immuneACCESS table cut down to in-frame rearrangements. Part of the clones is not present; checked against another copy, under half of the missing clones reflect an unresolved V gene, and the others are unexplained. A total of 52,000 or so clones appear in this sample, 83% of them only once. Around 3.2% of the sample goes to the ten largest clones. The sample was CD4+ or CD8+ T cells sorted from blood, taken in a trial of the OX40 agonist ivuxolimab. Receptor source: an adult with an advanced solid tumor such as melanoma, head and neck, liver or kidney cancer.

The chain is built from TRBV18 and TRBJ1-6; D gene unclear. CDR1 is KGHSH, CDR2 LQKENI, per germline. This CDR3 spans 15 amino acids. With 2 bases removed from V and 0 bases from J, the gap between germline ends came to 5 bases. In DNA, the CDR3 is TGTGCCAGCTCACCAGCTAGCTCCTATAATTCACCCCTCCACTTT. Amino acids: CASSPASSYNSPLHF.

The CDR3 nucleotides are TGTGCCAGCACCCCCGGGCAGCGGGGTCCCCCAGATACGCAGTATTTT. It encodes CASTPGQRGPPDTQYF. This chain links TRBV28 with TRBJ2-3; TRBD2 matches at 7 bases. The CDR3 runs 16 residues. J was trimmed by 4 bases and V by 7 bases; bases with no gene match: 14. Germline CDR1 and CDR2: MDHEN and SYDVKM. The whole variable domain, filled in from reference TRBV28 and TRBJ2-3, reads DVKVTQSSRYLVKRTGEKVFLECVQDMDHENMFWYRQDPGLGLRLIYFSYDVKMKEKGDIPEGYSVSREKKERFSLILESASTNQTSMYLCASTPGQRGPPDTQYFGPGTRLTVL.

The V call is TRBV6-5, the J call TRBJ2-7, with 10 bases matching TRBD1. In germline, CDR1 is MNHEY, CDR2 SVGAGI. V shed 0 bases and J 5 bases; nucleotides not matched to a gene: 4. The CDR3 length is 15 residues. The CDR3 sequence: CASSYSGQGRHEQYF. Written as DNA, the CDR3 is TGTGCCAGCAGTTACTCGGGACAGGGGCGGCACGAGCAGTACTTC.

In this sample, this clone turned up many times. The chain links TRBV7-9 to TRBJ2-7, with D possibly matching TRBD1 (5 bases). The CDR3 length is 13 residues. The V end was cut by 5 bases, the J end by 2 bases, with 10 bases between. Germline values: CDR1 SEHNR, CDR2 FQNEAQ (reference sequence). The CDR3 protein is CASSPKGPYEQYF. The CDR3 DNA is TGTGCCAGCAGCCCCAAGGGGCCCTACGAGCAGTACTTC.

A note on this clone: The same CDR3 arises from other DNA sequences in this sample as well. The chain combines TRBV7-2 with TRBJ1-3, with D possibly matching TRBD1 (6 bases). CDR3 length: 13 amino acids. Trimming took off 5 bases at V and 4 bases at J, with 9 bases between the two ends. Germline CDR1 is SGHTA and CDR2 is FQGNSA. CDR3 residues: CASSPGQGNTIYF. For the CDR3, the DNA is TGTGCCAGCAGCCCTGGACAGGGAAACACCATATATTTT.

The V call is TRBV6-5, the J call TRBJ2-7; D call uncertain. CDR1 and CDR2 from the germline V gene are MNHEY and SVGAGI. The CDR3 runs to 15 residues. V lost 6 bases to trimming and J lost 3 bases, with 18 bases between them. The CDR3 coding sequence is TGTGCCAGCAGCCCCCTTTCCGGCGGCCTCTACGAGCAGTACTTC. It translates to CASSPLSGGLYEQYF.

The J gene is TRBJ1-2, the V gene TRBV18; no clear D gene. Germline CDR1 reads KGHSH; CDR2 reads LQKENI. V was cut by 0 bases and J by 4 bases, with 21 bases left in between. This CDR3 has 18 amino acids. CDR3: CASSPPAVNRRTRYGYTF. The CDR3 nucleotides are TGTGCCAGCTCACCACCCGCGGTAAACCGACGTACCCGCTATGGCTACACCTTC.

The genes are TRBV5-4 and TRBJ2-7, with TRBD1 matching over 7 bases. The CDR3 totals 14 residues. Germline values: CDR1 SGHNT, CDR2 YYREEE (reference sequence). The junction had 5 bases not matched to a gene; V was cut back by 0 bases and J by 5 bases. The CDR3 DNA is TGTGCCAGCAGCTTGGGACAGGGAGTCAACGAGCAGTACTTC. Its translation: CASSLGQGVNEQYF.

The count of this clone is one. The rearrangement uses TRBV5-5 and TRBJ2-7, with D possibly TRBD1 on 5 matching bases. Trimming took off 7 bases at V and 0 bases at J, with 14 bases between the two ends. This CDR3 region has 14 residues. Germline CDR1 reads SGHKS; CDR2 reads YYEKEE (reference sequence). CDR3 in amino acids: CASVQLRGSYEQYF. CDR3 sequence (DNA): TGTGCCAGCGTTCAATTAAGGGGCTCCTACGAGCAGTACTTC.

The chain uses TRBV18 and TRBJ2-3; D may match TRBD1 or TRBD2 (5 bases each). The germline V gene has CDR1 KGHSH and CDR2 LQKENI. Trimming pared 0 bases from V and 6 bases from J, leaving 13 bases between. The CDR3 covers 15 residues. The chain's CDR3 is CASSPPGTQTDTQYF. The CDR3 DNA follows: TGTGCCAGCTCACCACCCGGGACCCAAACGGATACGCAGTATTTT.

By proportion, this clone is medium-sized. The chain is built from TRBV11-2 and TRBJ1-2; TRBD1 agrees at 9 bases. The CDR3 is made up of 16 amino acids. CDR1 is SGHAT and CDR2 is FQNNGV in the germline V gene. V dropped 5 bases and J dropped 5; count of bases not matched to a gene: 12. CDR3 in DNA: TGTGCCAGCAGCACCCGTACAGGGGGCGATCGATATGGCTACACCTTC. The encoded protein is CASSTRTGGDRYGYTF.

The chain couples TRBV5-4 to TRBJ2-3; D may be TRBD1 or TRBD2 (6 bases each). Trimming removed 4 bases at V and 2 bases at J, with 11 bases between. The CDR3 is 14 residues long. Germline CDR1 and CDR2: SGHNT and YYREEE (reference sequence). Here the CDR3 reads CASSKGGLTDTQYF. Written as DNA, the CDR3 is TGTGCCAGCAGCAAGGGGGGCCTCACAGATACGCAGTATTTT.

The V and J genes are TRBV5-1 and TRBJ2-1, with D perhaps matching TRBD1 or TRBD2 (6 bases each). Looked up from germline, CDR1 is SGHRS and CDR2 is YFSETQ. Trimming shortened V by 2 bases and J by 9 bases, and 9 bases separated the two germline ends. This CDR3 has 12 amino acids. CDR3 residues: CASSFKGGEQFF. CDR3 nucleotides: TGCGCCAGCAGCTTTAAGGGGGGTGAGCAGTTCTTC.

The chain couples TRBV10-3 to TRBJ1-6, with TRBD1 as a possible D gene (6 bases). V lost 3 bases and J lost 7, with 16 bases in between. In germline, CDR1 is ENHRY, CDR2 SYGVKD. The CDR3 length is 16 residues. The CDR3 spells CAISDHGTGLNSPLHF. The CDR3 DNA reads TGTGCCATCAGTGACCACGGAACAGGGTTGAATTCACCCCTCCACTTT.

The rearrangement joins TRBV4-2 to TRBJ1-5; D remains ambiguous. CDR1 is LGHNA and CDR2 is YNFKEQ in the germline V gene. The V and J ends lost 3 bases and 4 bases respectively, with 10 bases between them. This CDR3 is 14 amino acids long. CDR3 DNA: TGTGCCAGCAGCCACCTACTAGATAATCAGCCCCAGCATTTT. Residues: CASSHLLDNQPQHF.

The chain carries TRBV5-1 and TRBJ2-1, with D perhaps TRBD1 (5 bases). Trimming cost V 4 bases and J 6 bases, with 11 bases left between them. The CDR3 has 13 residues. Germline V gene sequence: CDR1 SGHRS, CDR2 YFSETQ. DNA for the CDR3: TGCGCCAGCAGCAGGCGGACACCCAATGAGCAGTTCTTC. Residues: CASSRRTPNEQFF.

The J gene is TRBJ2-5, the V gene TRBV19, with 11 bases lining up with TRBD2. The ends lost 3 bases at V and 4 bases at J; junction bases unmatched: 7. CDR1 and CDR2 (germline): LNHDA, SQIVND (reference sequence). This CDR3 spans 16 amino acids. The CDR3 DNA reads TGTGCCAGTAGTATTGGTCTCGGACTAGCGGGAGAGACCCAGTACTTC. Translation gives CASSIGLGLAGETQYF. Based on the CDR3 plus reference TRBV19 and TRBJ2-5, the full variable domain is DGGITQSPKYLFRKEGQNVTLSCEQNLNHDAMYWYRQDPGQGLRLIYYSQIVNDFQKGDIAEGYSVSREKKESFPLTVTSAQKNPTAFYLCASSIGLGLAGETQYFGPGTRLLVL.

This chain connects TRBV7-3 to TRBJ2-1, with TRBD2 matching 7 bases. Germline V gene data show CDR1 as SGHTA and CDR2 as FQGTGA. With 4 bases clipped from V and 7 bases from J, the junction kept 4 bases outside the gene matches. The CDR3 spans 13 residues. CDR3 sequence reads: CASSSGGGNEQFF. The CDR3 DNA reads TGTGCCAGCAGCTCGGGAGGAGGGAATGAGCAGTTCTTC.

The CDR3, as DNA: TGCGCCAGCAGCTTGGGCACCTACGAGCAGTACTTC. Its translation: CASSLGTYEQYF. The rearrangement uses TRBV5-1 and TRBJ2-7, with D hard to call. The V end lost 0 bases, the J end lost 2 bases, and 3 bases lay between the germline ends. The CDR3 loop spans 12 amino acids. Germline-derived CDR1 and CDR2 are SGHRS and YFSETQ.

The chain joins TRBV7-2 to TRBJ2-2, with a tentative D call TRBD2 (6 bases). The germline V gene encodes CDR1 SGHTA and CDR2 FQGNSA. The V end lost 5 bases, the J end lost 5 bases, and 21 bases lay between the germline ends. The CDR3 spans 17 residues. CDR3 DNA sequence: TGTGCCAGCAGCGTGACCGGGGACTCCGCCAGAACCGGGGAGCTGTTTTTT. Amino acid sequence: CASSVTGDSARTGELFF. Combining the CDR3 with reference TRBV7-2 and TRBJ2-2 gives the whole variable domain GAGVSQSPSNKVTEKGKDVELRCDPISGHTALYWYRQSLGQGLEFLIYFQGNSAPDKSGLPSDRFSAERTGGSVSTLTIQRTQQEDSAVYLCASSVTGDSARTGELFFGEGSRLTVL.

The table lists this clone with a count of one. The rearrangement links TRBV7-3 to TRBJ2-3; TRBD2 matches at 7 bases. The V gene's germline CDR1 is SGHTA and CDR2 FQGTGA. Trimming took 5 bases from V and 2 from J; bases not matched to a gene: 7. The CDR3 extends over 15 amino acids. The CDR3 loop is CASSQAGRPTDTQYF. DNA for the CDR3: TGTGCCAGCAGCCAAGCGGGGCGGCCCACAGATACGCAGTATTTT.